The entry below describes one T cell receptor beta chain. Only a few counts were recorded for this clonotype. Which antigen it targets is not known. Per-base quality was not reported, and no clone a single base away is much larger than it. The reads were generated on an Illumina NovaSeq 6000. TCRalpha and TCRbeta cDNA libraries were constructed by 5'RACE with constant-segment primers, with sample barcodes and unique molecular identifiers being introduced. Trizol reagent was used to extract RNA from every sample. Library amplification was performed in two PCR steps, and a second sample barcode and Illumina TruSeq adapters were introduced in the second step. Sequencing of libraries was performed on an Illumina NovaSeq with 2 x 150 bp paired-end reads. The authors' analysis ran thus. Demultiplexing of reads and collapsing into UMI-guided consensus sequences were performed with migec v1.2.7. Using mixcr v2.1.11, UMI consensuses were aligned to TRA and TRB V and J templates and then assembled into clonotypes. Expanded or contracted clonotypes were those called significant by both edgeR and NoisET, with noise models trained on biological replicates. For edgeR calls, the thresholds were a false discovery rate-adjusted p below 0.01 and a log2 fold-change of 1. As an exploratory analysis of dynamics, max-normalized trajectories of the 1000 most abundant clonotypes were examined by PCA with hierarchical clustering. Each responding clone was given a CD4 or CD8 phenotype based on the CD4+ and CD8+ repertoires, which had been sequenced separately. TCRdb passed the public sequencing reads through fastp at Q25 and MiXCR, retaining productive beta sequences. When rows share a CDR3 protein, they turn into one entry using the most common DNA and genes. The authors' filters were not applied to this entry. The sample table holds around 250,000 distinct CDR3 sequences, of which approximately 9% were seen once. The top ten clonotypes cover around 20% of the sample.

The CDR3 spans 15 residues, from the cysteine through the phenylalanine. Left in the record is the CDR3 DNA by itself, 45 bases read in frame from the first base. CDR1 SGHDT and CDR2 YYEEEE were looked up in the germline V gene. V is clipped by 2 bases and J by 0 bases, and the sequence between their germline boundaries is 6 bases long. This sample was taken from a study of T-cell memory formation after mild COVID-19 (dated by TCRdb to the early 2020s). Study-level background: Most TCR sequence clusters were specific to one of the two donors. Two young, previously healthy adult volunteers made up the cohort, one male and one female. In two donors, T-cell clones that expanded and contracted after mild COVID-19 were tracked by sequencing TCRalpha and TCRbeta repertoires over time.

Study-wide conclusions, independent of this receptor: SARS-CoV-2 specificity of the second-wave clones peaking on day 37 was not confirmed. Contracting CD4+ clones were found mainly in CM and EM memory subsets, while CD8+ clones were enriched in EMRA. Only two mild cases were covered by the study, and larger cohorts that include severe cases with pre-infection samples were considered necessary. Some responding clones were detected in pre-infection memory, which suggested that pre-existing cross-reactive memory T cells had joined the SARS-CoV-2 response. From day 15 to 85, contracting clones showed balanced CD4/CD8 phenotypes, whereas a second wave of clones that expanded from day 15 to 37 leaned towards CD4+.

PBMCs were isolated by Ficoll-Paque density gradient centrifugation. The chain uses TRBV5-6 and TRBJ2-6; the D gene is not confidently resolved. Sequenced sample: PBMCs or a T cell subset sorted from them (not recorded which). The origin of this receptor is a man between 18 and 35 years old who had mild COVID-19 (a few samples of this study predate the infection). The sample titles of this study are shuffled in the database, so cell type and time point are left out; the donor was told from shared clones. The CDR3 reads as follows: CASSFGLSGANVLTF. The nucleotides read TGTGCCAGCAGCTTCGGCCTCTCTGGGGCCAACGTCCTGACTTTC.